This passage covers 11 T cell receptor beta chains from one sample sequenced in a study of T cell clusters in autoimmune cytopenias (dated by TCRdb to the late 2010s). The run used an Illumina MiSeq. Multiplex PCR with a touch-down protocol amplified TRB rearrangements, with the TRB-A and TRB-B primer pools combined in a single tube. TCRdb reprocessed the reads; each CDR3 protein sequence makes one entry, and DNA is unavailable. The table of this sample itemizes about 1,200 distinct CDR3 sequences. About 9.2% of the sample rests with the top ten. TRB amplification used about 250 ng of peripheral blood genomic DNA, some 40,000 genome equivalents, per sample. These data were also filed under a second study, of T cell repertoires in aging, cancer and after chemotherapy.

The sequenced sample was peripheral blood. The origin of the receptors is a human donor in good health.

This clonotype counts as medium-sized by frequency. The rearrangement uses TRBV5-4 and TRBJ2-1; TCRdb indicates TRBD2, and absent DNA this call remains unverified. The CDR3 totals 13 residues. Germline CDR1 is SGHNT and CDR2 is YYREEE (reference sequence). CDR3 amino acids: CASTRGGGREQFF.

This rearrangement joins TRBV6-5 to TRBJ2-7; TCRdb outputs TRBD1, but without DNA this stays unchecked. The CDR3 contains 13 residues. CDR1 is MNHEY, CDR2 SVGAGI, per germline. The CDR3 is CASRGQNSYEQYF.

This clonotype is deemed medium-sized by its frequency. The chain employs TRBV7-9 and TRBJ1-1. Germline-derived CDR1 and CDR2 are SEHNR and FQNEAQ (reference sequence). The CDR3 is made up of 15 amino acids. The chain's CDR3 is CASSGGVFMNTEAFF.

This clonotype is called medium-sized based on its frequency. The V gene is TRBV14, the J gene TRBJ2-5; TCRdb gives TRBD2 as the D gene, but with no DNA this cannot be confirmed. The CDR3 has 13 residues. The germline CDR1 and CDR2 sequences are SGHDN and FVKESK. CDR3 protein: CASSPTNPKTQYF. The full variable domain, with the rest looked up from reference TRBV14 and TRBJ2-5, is EAGVTQFPSHSVIEKGQTVTLRCDPISGHDNLYWYRRVMGKEIKFLLHFVKESKQDESGMPNNRFLAERTGGTYSTLKVQPAELEDSGVYFCASSPTNPKTQYFGPGTRLLVL.

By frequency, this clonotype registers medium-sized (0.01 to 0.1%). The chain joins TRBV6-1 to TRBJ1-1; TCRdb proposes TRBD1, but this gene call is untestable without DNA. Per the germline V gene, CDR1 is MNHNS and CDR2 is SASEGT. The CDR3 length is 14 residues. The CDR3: CASSGQGRGGGAFF.

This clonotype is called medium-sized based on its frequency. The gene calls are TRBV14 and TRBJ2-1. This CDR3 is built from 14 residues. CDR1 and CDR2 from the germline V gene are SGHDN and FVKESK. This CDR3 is CASSQVSSYNEQFF.

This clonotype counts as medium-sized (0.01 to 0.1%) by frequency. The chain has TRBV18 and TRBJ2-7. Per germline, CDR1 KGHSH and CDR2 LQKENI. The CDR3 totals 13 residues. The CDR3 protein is CASSLKLIHEQYF. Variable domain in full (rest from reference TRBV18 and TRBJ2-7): NAGVMQNPRHLVRRRGQEARLRCSPMKGHSHVYWYRQLPEEGLKFMVYLQKENIIDESGMPKERFSAEFPKEGPSILRIQQVVRGDSAAYFCASSLKLIHEQYFGPGTRLTVT.

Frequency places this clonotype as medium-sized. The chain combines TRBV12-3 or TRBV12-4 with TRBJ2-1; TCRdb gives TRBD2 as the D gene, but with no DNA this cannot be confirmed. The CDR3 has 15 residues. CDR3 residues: CASGSGLADGNEQFF.

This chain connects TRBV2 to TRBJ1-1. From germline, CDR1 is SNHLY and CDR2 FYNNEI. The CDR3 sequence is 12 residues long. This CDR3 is CASREGDTEAFF.

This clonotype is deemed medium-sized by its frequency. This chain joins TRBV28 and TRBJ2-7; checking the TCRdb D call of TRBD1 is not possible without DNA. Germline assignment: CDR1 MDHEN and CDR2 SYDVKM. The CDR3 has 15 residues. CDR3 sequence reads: CASSLAGTKAYEQYF.

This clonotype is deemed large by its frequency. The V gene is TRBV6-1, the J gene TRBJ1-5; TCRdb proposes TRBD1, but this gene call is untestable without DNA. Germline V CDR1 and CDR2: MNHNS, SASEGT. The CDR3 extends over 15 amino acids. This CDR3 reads CASSDGQGISQPQHF.